Listed here is a single T cell receptor (beta chain). The data were taken from a study of T cell changes during pregnancy in multiple sclerosis. CDR1 is SGHRS, CDR2 YFSETQ, per germline. The ends were cut back, 4 bases at V and 4 bases at J, with 16 bases in the middle. The CDR3 is made up of 15 amino acids. TCRdb keeps only in-frame clones here, not all; method: immunoSEQ multiplex PCR. The data contain about 96,000 clones, approximately 92% of them seen just once; the ten biggest clones take up about 3%. The TCR comes from a female donor with multiple sclerosis, enrolled in a pregnancy study. V is TRBV5-1 and J is TRBJ2-3, with D maybe TRBD1 (5 bases). The specimen was peripheral blood, collected in the first trimester of pregnancy. CDR3 nucleotide sequence: TGCGCCAGCAGCCTACAGGTGGGGCCAGCAGATACGCAGTATTTT. It encodes CASSLQVGPADTQYF.